The present T cell receptor (beta chain) was sequenced within a study of blood T cell repertoires in COVID-19. Study background: Samples of COVID-19 (acute and convalescent) were obtained from the United States, Italy and Spain. T cells, B-cell-depleted T cells, or PBMCs supplied cDNA or gDNA.

Trimming took 3 bases from V and 8 from J; bases not matched to a gene: 6. The V gene's germline CDR1 is LGHNA and CDR2 YNFKEQ. The CDR3 is 13 amino acids. Original data processing: Nucleated cell counts were estimated from reference gene primer amplification. TCRdb keeps only in-frame clones here, not all; method: immunoSEQ multiplex PCR. V, J and clone size are those of that table, while D and trimming were read from the DNA. Among around 100,000 clones listed, approximately 86% were seen once. The sequenced sample was peripheral blood. The clonotype comes from a man older than 75 with acute or convalescent COVID-19. The rearrangement joins TRBV4-2 to TRBJ1-2, with 7 bases identical to TRBD1. In DNA form, the CDR3 reads TGTGCCAGCAGCCAGCTACAGGGGATCGGCTACACCTTC. This gives the protein CASSQLQGIGYTF.